The 28 T cell receptor beta chains presented below share a single source sample, sequenced in a study of cytomegalovirus exposure and HLA in healthy donors. It was with 60 Vbeta and 13 Jbeta primers that the PCR ran. Assay: immunoSEQ multiplex PCR; the TCRdb copy retains only in-frame clones and omits some. This sample's table has approximately 79,000 clones. The sample was PBMCs. These receptors all stem from a man in his forties in good health and CMV-seronegative.

This rearrangement joins TRBV5-3 to TRBJ2-1; D perhaps matches TRBD2 (6 bases). TRBV5-3 is marked as an open reading frame, function uncertain. The CDR3 totals 15 residues. V lost 4 bases, J lost 8 bases, and 19 bases lay in between. Here the CDR3 reads CARSLNPVPGDEQFF. The CDR3 nucleotides are TGTGCCAGAAGCCTAAACCCCGTCCCGGGGGATGAGCAGTTCTTC.

This chain uses TRBV19 with TRBJ1-4; D is unclear. CDR1 and CDR2 (germline): LNHDA, SQIVND (reference sequence). The V and J ends lost 4 bases and 3 bases respectively, with 15 bases between them. The CDR3 is 16 amino acids. CDR3: CASSTESRRPNEKLFF. The CDR3 DNA is TGTGCCAGTAGTACCGAATCACGGCGGCCTAATGAAAAACTGTTTTTT.

This chain uses TRBV11-3 with TRBJ2-1; 13 bases are shared with TRBD2. With V trimmed by 5 bases and J by 14 bases, 9 bases remained unmatched. In germline, CDR1 is SGHNT, CDR2 YENEEA. The CDR3 totals 14 residues. CDR3 sequence (DNA): TGTGCCAGCAGCGCCCCGGGACTAGCGGGAAAGGAGTTCTTC. The encoded protein is CASSAPGLAGKEFF.

The chain uses TRBV30 and TRBJ2-5; 7 nucleotides align to TRBD1. TRBJ2-7 matches the DNA end more closely, so the J call is doubtful. The CDR3 is 13 residues long. Germline V gives CDR1 GTSNPN, CDR2 SVGIG (reference sequence). The CDR3 nucleotides are TGTGCCTGGAGTGCCGGGACAGACTACGAGCAGTACTTC. It translates to CAWSAGTDYEQYF.

The chain carries TRBV5-1 and TRBJ1-1; 7 bases line up with TRBD1. This CDR3 has 14 residues. V was pared by 3 bases and J by 4 bases, with 6 bases of the junction left unmatched. In germline, CDR1 is SGHRS, CDR2 YFSETQ. This CDR3 is CASSSTTGATEAFF. CDR3 in DNA: TGCGCCAGCAGCTCAACCACAGGGGCCACTGAAGCTTTCTTT. The whole variable domain, remainder taken from reference TRBV5-1 and TRBJ1-1, is KAGVTQTPRYLIKTRGQQVTLSCSPISGHRSVSWYQQTPGQGLQFLFEYFSETQRNKGNFPGRFSGRQFSNSRSEMNVSTLELGDSALYLCASSSTTGATEAFFGQGTRLTVV.

This chain links TRBV25-1 with TRBJ1-4; the D is unclear. The V and J ends lost 3 bases and 4 bases respectively, with 3 bases between them. Germline CDR1 MGHDK, CDR2 SYGVNS. The CDR3 is made up of 12 amino acids. CDR3 nucleotides: TGTGCCAGCAGTGACCTTAATGAAAAACTGTTTTTT. Translated: CASSDLNEKLFF.

The chain combines TRBV7-9 with TRBJ2-3; 7 bases fit TRBD2. This CDR3 contains 15 residues. From germline, CDR1 is SEHNR and CDR2 FQNEAQ (reference sequence). V lost 5 bases to trimming and J lost 3 bases; unmatched junction nucleotides: 8. CDR3 sequence: CASSLQTSLTDTQYF. Written as DNA, the CDR3 is TGTGCCAGCAGCCTACAGACTAGCCTTACAGATACGCAGTATTTT.

V is TRBV27 and J is TRBJ2-5; TRBD2 matches at 11 bases. Germline trimming cut 4 bases from V and 5 bases from J; bases unmatched to any gene: 9. Germline lookup yields CDR1 MNHEY and CDR2 SMNVEV (reference sequence). The CDR3 runs to 16 residues. CDR3 region: CASSSLAGGSWETQYF. In DNA, the CDR3 is TGTGCCAGCAGTTCGTTAGCGGGAGGGAGCTGGGAGACCCAGTACTTC.

J is TRBJ2-1 and V is TRBV4-1; 10 bases line up with TRBD2. The CDR3 totals 19 residues. Germline loops: CDR1 MGHRA, CDR2 YSYEKL. V gave up 3 bases and J gave up 4 bases; unmatched junction bases: 15. CDR3 nucleotide sequence: TGCGCCAGCAGCCATTTACAACTCGGGGTAGCGGGAGGTTACAATGAGCAGTTCTTC. Translation: CASSHLQLGVAGGYNEQFF.

The CDR3 loop reads CASRPGQGNEKLFF. CDR3 nucleotide sequence: TGTGCCAGCAGGCCGGGACAGGGTAATGAAAAACTGTTTTTT. The V and J genes are TRBV6-1 and TRBJ1-4; 9 bases align to TRBD1. The CDR3 sequence is 14 residues long. The trim removed 6 bases at V and 4 bases at J, leaving 3 bases unmatched. Germline V gene data show CDR1 as MNHNS and CDR2 as SASEGT.

The rearrangement joins TRBV28 to TRBJ2-7; TRBD2 agrees at 11 bases. The germline V gene encodes CDR1 MDHEN and CDR2 SYDVKM. V was clipped by 3 bases and J by 4 bases; unmatched bases: 8. There are 16 residues in the CDR3. CDR3 region: CASSLPGLAGSYEQYF. The CDR3 region has the DNA TGTGCCAGCAGTTTGCCAGGACTAGCGGGTTCTTACGAGCAGTACTTC.

V is TRBV30 and J is TRBJ1-1, with 7 nucleotides matching TRBD1. Germline V CDR1 and CDR2: GTSNPN, SVGIG (reference sequence). V lost 5 bases, J lost 1 base, and 7 bases stayed unmatched. This CDR3 is 14 amino acids long. CDR3 residues: CAWSSGQWNTEAFF. The CDR3 DNA reads TGTGCCTGGTCATCGGGACAGTGGAACACTGAAGCTTTCTTT.

This sequence joins TRBV4-3 and TRBJ2-7; 9 positions match TRBD2. The CDR3 loop spans 18 amino acids. Germline CDR1 reads LGHNA; CDR2 reads YSLEER. J was trimmed by 0 bases and V by 0 bases; bases with no gene match: 9. CDR3 in DNA: TGCGCCAGCAGCCAAGATAGGTGGCTAGCGGGGATCTCCTACGAGCAGTACTTC. Translating gives CASSQDRWLAGISYEQYF.

This chain connects TRBV5-6 to TRBJ1-3; no clear D gene. CDR1 is SGHDT and CDR2 is YYEEEE in the germline V gene. The CDR3 is 15 residues long. V lost 6 bases to trimming and J lost 3 bases, with 16 bases between them. CDR3 in amino acids: CASTITGNIGNTIYF. CDR3 sequence (DNA): TGTGCCAGCACTATCACGGGGAATATTGGAAACACCATATATTTT.

The chain employs TRBV15 and TRBJ1-1; D call uncertain. Germline V gene sequence: CDR1 LNHNV, CDR2 YYDKDF (reference sequence). The CDR3 totals 16 residues. Trimming removed 0 bases from V and 5 bases from J, with 16 bases in between. The CDR3 sequence: CATSRDPLLQVTEAFF. DNA of the CDR3: TGTGCCACCAGCAGAGATCCCCTGCTGCAGGTTACTGAAGCTTTCTTT.

In nucleotides, the CDR3 is TGTGCCAGCAGCAGAGGAGGGACTAGCGGGGGGAACACCGGGGAGCTGTTTTTT. This translates into CASSRGGTSGGNTGELFF. The chain employs TRBV4-2 and TRBJ2-2; 14 nucleotides line up with TRBD2. The CDR3 runs to 18 residues. With 5 bases clipped from V and 1 base from J, the junction kept 6 bases outside the gene matches. Germline values: CDR1 LGHNA, CDR2 YNFKEQ.

This sequence joins TRBV7-2 and TRBJ1-1, with D unresolved. Trimming cost V 3 bases and J 5 bases, with 10 bases left between them. The germline CDR1 and CDR2 sequences are SGHTA and FQGNSA. The CDR3 is 13 residues long. CDR3 nucleotide sequence: TGTGCCAGCAGCTTCGGGGTAGGGACTGAAGCTTTCTTT. Translation gives CASSFGVGTEAFF.

CDR3 nucleotide sequence: TGTGCCAGCAGTGGCAAATGGACAGGGGATTTTAGCTCCTACGAGCAGTACTTC. Its translation is CASSGKWTGDFSSYEQYF. This sequence joins TRBV6-1 and TRBJ2-7, with 9 bases aligning to TRBD1. Germline CDR1 reads MNHNS; CDR2 reads SASEGT. The CDR3 has 18 residues. V lost 4 bases, J lost 0 bases, and 13 bases stayed unmatched.

This chain uses TRBV7-8 with TRBJ2-7; D call uncertain. Germline CDR1 SGHVS, CDR2 FQNEAQ. V was trimmed by 4 bases and J by 0 bases, leaving 7 bases between them. This CDR3 contains 13 residues. As DNA, the CDR3 is TGTGCCAGCAGCTCGTCGAGCTCCTACGAGCAGTACTTC. Protein product: CASSSSSSYEQYF.

V gene TRBV6-7 combines with J gene TRBJ2-3, with D unresolved. TRBV6-7 is recorded as an ORF, its role being uncertain. Trimming cost V 0 bases and J 5 bases, with 6 bases left between them. CDR3 size: 13 residues. The CDR3 region is CASSYSSEDTQYF. CDR3 bases: TGTGCCAGCAGTTACTCGAGTGAAGATACGCAGTATTTT.

The rearrangement joins TRBV19 to TRBJ2-1; D is perhaps TRBD1 (6 bases). The CDR3 runs to 14 residues. Germline-derived CDR1 and CDR2 are LNHDA and SQIVND (reference sequence). V was trimmed by 3 bases and J by 6 bases, leaving 12 bases between them. The chain's CDR3 is CASSIQQGLNEQFF. The CDR3, as DNA: TGTGCCAGTAGTATTCAACAGGGCCTCAATGAGCAGTTCTTC.

This rearrangement joins TRBV19 to TRBJ1-1, with 9 bases that match TRBD1. Germline V CDR1 and CDR2: LNHDA, SQIVND (reference sequence). V lost 3 bases, J lost 1 base, and 3 bases stayed unmatched. CDR3 length equals 15 residues. This chain's CDR3 is CASSMRDRENTEAFF. The CDR3 DNA reads TGTGCCAGTAGTATGCGGGACAGGGAGAACACTGAAGCTTTCTTT.

V usage is TRBV4-1 and J usage is TRBJ2-1; weak D call: TRBD2 (5 bases). Germline lookup yields CDR1 MGHRA and CDR2 YSYEKL. Trimming shortened V by 0 bases and J by 4 bases, and 13 bases separated the two germline ends. The CDR3 is 16 residues long. CDR3 sequence reads: CASSQDPGLEYNEQFF. The CDR3 DNA reads TGCGCCAGCAGCCAAGATCCAGGACTCGAATACAATGAGCAGTTCTTC.

CDR3 sequence (DNA): TGTGCCAGCAGCTTAGTTGTAGGGGGAAACAATGAGCAGTTCTTC. It yields the protein CASSLVVGGNNEQFF. The chain couples TRBV7-2 to TRBJ2-1, with a tentative D call TRBD1 (6 bases). V gave up 1 base and J gave up 5 bases, with 12 bases separating them. In germline, CDR1 is SGHTA, CDR2 FQGNSA. The length of the CDR3 is 15 residues.

The chain couples TRBV5-1 to TRBJ1-2; D gene ambiguous. Trimming took off 4 bases at V and 3 bases at J, with 10 bases between the two ends. The CDR3 is made up of 13 amino acids. Germline values: CDR1 SGHRS, CDR2 YFSETQ. The CDR3, as DNA: TGCGCCAGCAGCCCGCGAGTAGACTATGGCTACACCTTC. It encodes CASSPRVDYGYTF.

This rearrangement joins TRBV2 to TRBJ1-4; 7 bases line up with TRBD1. CDR3 length: 15 amino acids. V trimming: 6 bases; J trimming: 8 bases; junction bases outside the gene matches: 12. Germline V CDR1 and CDR2: SNHLY, FYNNEI. This chain's CDR3 is CASSRDRDSSEKLFF. The CDR3 bases are TGTGCCAGCAGCAGAGACCGGGACAGTAGCGAAAAACTGTTTTTT.

The rearrangement uses TRBV2 and TRBJ1-2, with 9 bases lining up with TRBD1. Germline CDR1 SNHLY, CDR2 FYNNEI. Germline trimming cut 7 bases from V and 2 bases from J; bases unmatched to any gene: 5. This CDR3 comprises 14 residues. The CDR3 bases are TGTGCCAGCATTAAACAGGGGGCCAACTATGGCTACACCTTC. The encoded protein is CASIKQGANYGYTF.

The chain employs TRBV7-8 and TRBJ2-1; no clear D gene. There are 17 residues in the CDR3. Trimming left V 1 base short and J 0 bases short, with 13 bases between. Per germline, CDR1 SGHVS and CDR2 FQNEAQ. The CDR3 is CASSLGGFSSSYNEQFF. The DNA for the CDR3 is TGTGCCAGCAGCTTAGGCGGATTTTCGAGCTCCTACAATGAGCAGTTCTTC.